The 20 T cell receptor beta chains below were found in one sample sequenced in a study of blood T cell repertoires in COVID-19. The table came from immunoSEQ multiplex PCR; TCRdb's copy has only in-frame clones and leaves some out. The sample lists 70,000 to 90,000 clones, 70% to 90% occurring once. The sequencing sample was made of peripheral blood. The receptors were sampled from an older man with COVID-19, enrolled during active disease.

The V and J genes are TRBV13 and TRBJ1-4; 8 bases match TRBD1. Looked up from germline, CDR1 is PRHDT and CDR2 is FYEKMQ (reference sequence). The trim removed 5 bases at V and 8 bases at J, leaving 7 bases unmatched. The CDR3 is 14 residues long. The CDR3 coding sequence is TGTGCCAGCAGCAGACAGGGGACGGACGAAAAACTGTTTTTT. Translated: CASSRQGTDEKLFF. Variable domain in full (rest from reference TRBV13 and TRBJ1-4): AAGVIQSPRHLIKEKRETATLKCYPIPRHDTVYWYQQGPGQDPQFLISFYEKMQSDKGSIPDRFSAQQFSDYHSELNMSSLELGDSALYFCASSRQGTDEKLFFGSGTQLSVL.

CDR3 loop: CASSAPGSGTGELFF. DNA of the CDR3: TGTGCCAGCAGCGCCCCGGGGTCGGGCACCGGGGAGCTGTTTTTT. The V and J genes are TRBV9 and TRBJ2-2, with a weak D call TRBD2 (5 bases). The V end lost 3 bases, the J end lost 4 bases, and 13 bases lay between the germline ends. The CDR3 sequence is 15 residues long. Per the germline V gene, CDR1 is SGDLS and CDR2 is YYNGEE.

This chain links TRBV5-1 with TRBJ1-2; the D gene is possibly TRBD1 (6 bases). There are 13 residues in the CDR3. With 0 bases removed from V and 4 bases from J, the gap between germline ends came to 7 bases. The germline CDR1 and CDR2 sequences are SGHRS and YFSETQ. The CDR3 reads CASSLATGYGYTF. The CDR3 region has the DNA TGCGCCAGCAGCTTGGCGACAGGCTATGGCTACACCTTC.

This clone has more than one count but fewer than ten. This rearrangement joins TRBV10-3 to TRBJ2-1, with D perhaps TRBD1 (6 bases). V lost 3 bases, J lost 8 bases, and 20 bases lay in between. The CDR3 has 16 amino acids. Germline lookup yields CDR1 ENHRY and CDR2 SYGVKD. This CDR3 reads CAISDNLTGRRDEQFF. The CDR3 bases are TGTGCCATCAGTGATAATTTGACAGGTCGGCGTGATGAGCAGTTCTTC.

The gene calls are TRBV6-5 and TRBJ2-3; D is perhaps TRBD1 (5 bases). Trimming cost V 6 bases and J 0 bases, with 7 bases left between them. Germline V gene lookup returns CDR1 MNHEY and CDR2 SVGAGI. The CDR3 has 13 residues. CDR3 amino acids: CASRGPSTDTQYF. The CDR3, as DNA: TGTGCCAGCAGGGGGCCTAGCACAGATACGCAGTATTTT.

The rearrangement links TRBV11-2 to TRBJ2-1; TRBD2 matches 7 bases. The CDR3 runs to 15 residues. Germline CDR1 is SGHAT and CDR2 is FQNNGV. V lost 5 bases, J lost 3 bases, and 7 bases stayed unmatched. The CDR3 reads CASSPPGGYYNEQFF. CDR3 DNA sequence: TGTGCCAGCAGCCCCCCGGGGGGTTACTACAATGAGCAGTTCTTC.

The J gene is TRBJ2-7, the V gene TRBV18; tentative D call: TRBD1 (6 bases). The CDR3 has 14 residues. Germline V lookup: CDR1 KGHSH, CDR2 LQKENI. With 4 bases removed from V and 3 bases from J, the gap between germline ends came to 13 bases. CDR3 nucleotides: TGTGCCAGCTCACTAGGGGGATCCAACTACGAGCAGTACTTC. Translating it yields CASSLGGSNYEQYF. Full variable domain (outside the CDR3, taken from reference TRBV18 and TRBJ2-7): NAGVMQNPRHLVRRRGQEARLRCSPMKGHSHVYWYRQLPEEGLKFMVYLQKENIIDESGMPKERFSAEFPKEGPSILRIQQVVRGDSAAYFCASSLGGSNYEQYFGPGTRLTVT.

The chain couples TRBV27 to TRBJ1-2; 9 bases agree with TRBD1. CDR3 length: 16 amino acids. Germline V gene data show CDR1 as MNHEY and CDR2 as SMNVEV (reference sequence). The trim removed 8 bases at V and 2 bases at J, leaving 12 bases unmatched. CDR3 protein: CASRATGGAGNYGYTF. The CDR3 coding sequence is TGTGCCAGCCGGGCAACAGGGGGCGCGGGGAACTATGGCTACACCTTC.

V is TRBV7-3 and J is TRBJ1-1; no clear D gene. Germline V gene data show CDR1 as SGHTA and CDR2 as FQGTGA. This CDR3 has 14 residues. V was clipped by 6 bases and J by 0 bases, with 11 bases between them. The CDR3 sequence: CASRAGPMNTEAFF. CDR3 DNA: TGTGCCAGCAGGGCAGGCCCTATGAACACTGAAGCTTTCTTT.

This sequence joins TRBV5-4 and TRBJ2-5, with 10 bases matching TRBD1. CDR3 size: 14 residues. CDR1 is SGHNT and CDR2 is YYREEE in the germline V gene (reference sequence). V dropped 4 bases and J dropped 2; count of bases not matched to a gene: 2. The CDR3 sequence: CASSQGQGQETQYF. The CDR3 DNA reads as TGTGCCAGCAGCCAGGGACAGGGGCAAGAGACCCAGTACTTC.

CDR3 protein: CASSPLAGSSYNEQFF. The CDR3 DNA reads as TGCGCCAGCAGCCCCTTAGCGGGGTCCTCCTACAATGAGCAGTTCTTC. The genes are TRBV4-1 and TRBJ2-1, with 8 bases that match TRBD2. J was trimmed by 0 bases and V by 4 bases; bases with no gene match: 5. The CDR3 contains 16 residues. Germline loops: CDR1 MGHRA, CDR2 YSYEKL.

The chain is built from TRBV12-5 and TRBJ1-1; possibly TRBD1 for D (5 bases). V lost 0 bases to trimming and J lost 0 bases, with 11 bases between them. This CDR3 has 16 amino acids. Germline V gene sequence: CDR1 LGHNT, CDR2 FRNRAP. The CDR3 bases are TGTGCTAGTGGTTTGGTCCCAATGACAGTGAACACTGAAGCTTTCTTT. Protein sequence: CASGLVPMTVNTEAFF.

J is TRBJ1-5 and V is TRBV7-9; tentative D call: TRBD1 (6 bases). Germline V gene sequence: CDR1 SEHNR, CDR2 FQNEAQ (reference sequence). The germline V and J ends were trimmed by 0 bases and 6 bases, with 12 bases remaining between them. The CDR3 is made up of 15 amino acids. The DNA of the CDR3 is TGTGCCAGCAGCTTAGCCCAGGGGTTGGGTCAGCCCCAGCATTTT. It yields the protein CASSLAQGLGQPQHF.

The chain has TRBV19 and TRBJ2-3, with D perhaps matching TRBD2 (5 bases). Trimming cost V 3 bases and J 14 bases, with 15 bases left between them. The CDR3 runs 12 residues. Germline V gene sequence: CDR1 LNHDA, CDR2 SQIVND (reference sequence). The CDR3 protein is CASSIFRGLVYF. As DNA, the CDR3 is TGTGCCAGTAGTATCTTCCGGGGTCTCGTGTATTTT.

The V gene is TRBV12-3 or TRBV12-4, the J gene TRBJ1-2; D uncertain. Trimming took off 6 bases at V and 5 bases at J, with 13 bases between the two ends. The CDR3 is 13 amino acids. The CDR3 region is CASRLDGSYGYTF. DNA of the CDR3: TGTGCCAGCAGACTCGACGGGAGTTATGGCTACACCTTC.

This clone was detected a few times. CDR3 DNA: TGTGCCAGCAGTCCGTCGGGAGGGCCAAATGAAAAACTGTTTTTT. It is translated as CASSPSGGPNEKLFF. The chain joins TRBV28 to TRBJ1-4; D is undetermined. Germline V gives CDR1 MDHEN, CDR2 SYDVKM. CDR3 length: 15 amino acids. V was clipped by 5 bases and J by 5 bases, with 15 bases between them.

This clone was seen a handful of times. The DNA for the CDR3 is TGTGCCAGCACCCTGGACAGGGCCGGAGACACCATATATTTT. This gives the protein CASTLDRAGDTIYF. This chain links TRBV5-6 with TRBJ1-3; TRBD1 agrees at 8 bases. V lost 6 bases and J lost 8; bases outside the gene matches: 10. The CDR3 spans 14 residues. CDR1 and CDR2 from the germline V gene are SGHDT and YYEEEE.

The rearrangement links TRBV7-8 to TRBJ2-1; D is unclear. There are 14 residues in the CDR3. V dropped 5 bases and J dropped 4 bases, with 12 bases sitting between them. Germline lookup yields CDR1 SGHVS and CDR2 FQNEAQ. CDR3 coding DNA: TGTGCCAGCAGCCGAGTCGAGGTTTACAATGAGCAGTTCTTC. It translates to CASSRVEVYNEQFF.

The chain carries TRBV9 and TRBJ1-5; D is uncertain. Trimming stripped 10 bases from V and 2 bases from J, with 16 bases between. This CDR3 spans 14 amino acids. Germline V gives CDR1 SGDLS, CDR2 YYNGEE. CDR3 DNA sequence: TGTGCCGTGGTTGCGGGCGGACGCAATCAGCCCCAGCATTTT. Its translation: CAVVAGGRNQPQHF. Using reference TRBV9 and TRBJ1-5 for the parts outside the CDR3, the full variable domain is DSGVTQTPKHLITATGQRVTLRCSPRSGDLSVYWYQQSLDQGLQFLIQYYNGEERAKGNILERFSAQQFPDLHSELNLSSLELGDSALYFCAVVAGGRNQPQHFGDGTRLSIL.

In this sample, this clone turned up once. The chain's CDR3 is CASSLRGRGDYGYTF. The CDR3 DNA reads TGTGCCTCCTCACTCCGGGGCAGGGGGGACTATGGCTACACCTTC. This chain connects TRBV11-2 to TRBJ1-2; 7 bases fit TRBD1. Germline V gene data show CDR1 as SGHAT and CDR2 as FQNNGV. The CDR3 extends over 15 amino acids. With V trimmed by 11 bases and J by 3 bases, 15 bases remained unmatched.